This is a list of T cell receptor beta chains from one sample in a study of blood T cell repertoires in COVID-19. Method: immunoSEQ multiplex PCR; TCRdb's copy keeps in-frame clones and lacks some. This sample has roughly 82,000 clones, with around 80% found just once. The sample was peripheral blood. These receptors were collected from a woman aged 55-70 years with acute or convalescent COVID-19. Both conserved end residues are part of each CDR3. The D gene is left open where the match is weak. Some rows have no size entry. The others give once, few or many, or a class for an expanded clone.

size,J,D,V,CDR3,DNA
few,TRBJ1-2,NA,TRBV5-1,CASSPAYRSNYGYTF,TGCGCCAGCAGCCCCGCCTACAGATCTAACTATGGCTACACCTTC
NA,TRBJ1-1,TRBD1,TRBV9,CASSVSVQGGTEAFF,TGTGCCAGCAGCGTATCTGTACAGGGGGGTACTGAAGCTTTCTTT
NA,TRBJ2-5,TRBD2,TRBV9,CASSPHGGLVGLRKETQYF,TGTGCCAGCAGCCCACACGGAGGACTAGTCGGCCTTCGGAAAGAGACCCAGTACTTC
few,TRBJ1-4,NA,TRBV28,CASIQSGAQEKLFF,TGTGCCAGCATCCAGAGCGGGGCGCAAGAAAAACTGTTTTTT
NA,TRBJ2-1,TRBD1,TRBV10-2,CASIGDRVSSVDEQFF,TGCGCCAGCATTGGAGACAGGGTTTCTAGTGTCGATGAGCAGTTCTTC
NA,TRBJ2-3,TRBD2,TRBV7-2,CASSLSGSSTDTQYF,TGTGCCAGCAGTCTCAGCGGGAGTAGCACAGATACGCAGTATTTT
NA,TRBJ2-1,TRBD2,TRBV7-6,CASSFVAGVEQFF,TGTGCCAGCAGCTTTGTAGCGGGGGTTGAGCAGTTCTTC
NA,TRBJ2-1,NA,TRBV6-4,CASKPEGGIGEQFF,TGTGCCAGCAAGCCGGAGGGGGGGATCGGTGAGCAGTTCTTC
once,TRBJ2-7,NA,TRBV5-4,CASRPNGGLSYEQYF,TGTGCCAGCAGGCCCAACGGCGGGTTATCCTACGAGCAGTACTTC
NA,TRBJ1-6,NA,TRBV3-1/TRBV3-2,CASSQGSGRVHF,TGTGCCAGCAGCCAAGGCAGCGGTCGGGTCCACTTT
NA,TRBJ2-5,NA,TRBV4-3,CASSFRGGETQYF,TGCGCCAGCAGCTTTAGAGGCGGGGAGACCCAGTACTTC
NA,TRBJ2-5,TRBD1,TRBV6-5,CACGGTGLGETQYF,TGTGCCTGCGGAGGGACAGGGCTAGGGGAGACCCAGTACTTC
NA,TRBJ2-4,NA,TRBV4-1,CASSQVSGAKNIQYF,TGCGCCAGCAGCCAAGTGTCCGGTGCCAAAAACATTCAGTACTTC
many,TRBJ1-6,TRBD1,TRBV28,CATAPGTGGSPLHF,TGTGCCACCGCACCCGGGACAGGAGGTTCACCCCTCCACTTT
NA,TRBJ2-5,TRBD1,TRBV9,CASSLGTAYQETQYF,TGTGCCAGCAGCCTCGGGACAGCATACCAAGAGACCCAGTACTTC
NA,TRBJ2-1,NA,TRBV27,CASSVSGLGDYNEQFF,TGTGCCAGCAGTGTCTCGGGACTCGGCGACTACAATGAGCAGTTCTTC
NA,TRBJ2-7,TRBD1,TRBV10-3,CAIGLKTGGEQYF,TGTGCCATCGGTTTGAAGACAGGGGGCGAGCAGTACTTC
NA,TRBJ1-4,NA,TRBV6-5,CASSITGSTNEKLFF,TGTGCCAGCAGCATTACAGGGTCAACTAATGAAAAACTGTTTTTT
NA,TRBJ1-5,NA,TRBV5-1,CASSLGTTSNQPQHF,TGCGCCAGCAGCTTGGGGACTACCAGCAATCAGCCCCAGCATTTT
once,TRBJ2-1,NA,TRBV18,CASSLGRGAQTEQFF,TGTGCCAGCTCACTGGGACGGGGGGCGCAAACTGAGCAGTTCTTC
NA,TRBJ2-2,NA,TRBV11-3,CASSRGGGQAGELFF,TGTGCCAGCAGCCGTGGGGGGGGCCAGGCCGGGGAGCTGTTTTTT
NA,TRBJ2-2,TRBD1,TRBV15,CATSSGDSRRTGELFF,TGTGCCACCAGCAGTGGGGACAGCCGAAGGACCGGGGAGCTGTTTTTT
NA,TRBJ2-7,TRBD1,TRBV5-4,CASSLGGQGASYEQYF,TGTGCCAGCAGCTTGGGGGGACAGGGGGCCTCCTACGAGCAGTACTTC
NA,TRBJ2-5,TRBD2,TRBV3-1/TRBV3-2,CASSQDWTSGKETQYF,TGTGCCAGCAGCCAAGATTGGACTAGCGGGAAAGAGACCCAGTACTTC
NA,TRBJ2-3,NA,TRBV9,CASSVGVARGDTQYF,TGTGCCAGCAGCGTAGGGGTAGCCCGAGGGGATACGCAGTATTTT
few,TRBJ2-3,TRBD1,TRBV19,CASSDRGLNTQYF,TGTGCCAGTTCGGACAGGGGGCTGAATACGCAGTATTTT
NA,TRBJ1-1,NA,TRBV3-1/TRBV3-2,CASSQDPRGTEAFF,TGTGCCAGCAGCCAAGACCCGAGAGGGACTGAAGCTTTCTTT
NA,TRBJ1-3,NA,TRBV19,CASSPGLFTSGNTIYF,TGTGCCAGTAGCCCGGGACTGTTTACCTCTGGAAACACCATATATTTT
NA,TRBJ2-7,TRBD2,TRBV6-5,CASGSGIIHEQYF,TGTGCCAGCGGGAGCGGGATTATCCACGAGCAGTACTTC
NA,TRBJ1-1,NA,TRBV2,CASSPESGGTEAFF,TGTGCCAGCAGTCCGGAGTCGGGGGGCACTGAAGCTTTCTTT